The clone carrying this T cell receptor beta chain was counted a single time. This sample was included in a study of blood T cell repertoires in COVID-19. Study-wide background: Samples taken during acute and convalescent COVID-19 were collected in the United States, Italy and Spain. PBMCs, B-cell-depleted T cells, or T cells were the source of the cDNA or gDNA that made up the material.

V gave up 1 base and J gave up 5 bases, with 17 bases separating them. The CDR3 length is 16 residues. Germline V gene sequence: CDR1 SGHTA, CDR2 FQGNSA. As handled by the study authors: Researchers report that nucleated cell counts were estimated from reference gene primer amplification. TCRdb keeps only in-frame clones here, not all; method: immunoSEQ multiplex PCR. The DNA gave D and trimming, while V, J and clone size come from that table. This sample has 80,000 to 100,000 clones, with approximately 81% found just once. The clonotype was recovered from a man aged 60 to 75 with acute or convalescent COVID-19. This chain connects TRBV7-2 to TRBJ1-2; maybe TRBD1 (5 bases). Sequencing input: peripheral blood. The CDR3 DNA reads as TGTGCCAGCAGCTTAGTTGGGGACGGGGGTTATTATGGCTACACCTTC. Protein sequence: CASSLVGDGGYYGYTF.